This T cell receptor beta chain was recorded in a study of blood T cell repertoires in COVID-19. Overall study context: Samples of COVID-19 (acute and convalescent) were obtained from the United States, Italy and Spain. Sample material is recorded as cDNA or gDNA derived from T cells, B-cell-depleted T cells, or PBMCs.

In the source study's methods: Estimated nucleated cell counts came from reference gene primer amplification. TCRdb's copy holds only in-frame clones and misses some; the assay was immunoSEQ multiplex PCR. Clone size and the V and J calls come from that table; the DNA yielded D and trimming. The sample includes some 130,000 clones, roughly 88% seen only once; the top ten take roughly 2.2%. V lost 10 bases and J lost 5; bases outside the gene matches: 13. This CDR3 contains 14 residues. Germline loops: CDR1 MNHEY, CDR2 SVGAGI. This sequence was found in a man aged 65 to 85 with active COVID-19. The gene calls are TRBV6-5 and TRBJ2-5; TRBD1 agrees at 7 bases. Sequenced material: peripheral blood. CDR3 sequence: CATTGTARTETQYF. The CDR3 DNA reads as TGTGCCACCACCGGGACAGCCAGGACGGAGACCCAGTACTTC.